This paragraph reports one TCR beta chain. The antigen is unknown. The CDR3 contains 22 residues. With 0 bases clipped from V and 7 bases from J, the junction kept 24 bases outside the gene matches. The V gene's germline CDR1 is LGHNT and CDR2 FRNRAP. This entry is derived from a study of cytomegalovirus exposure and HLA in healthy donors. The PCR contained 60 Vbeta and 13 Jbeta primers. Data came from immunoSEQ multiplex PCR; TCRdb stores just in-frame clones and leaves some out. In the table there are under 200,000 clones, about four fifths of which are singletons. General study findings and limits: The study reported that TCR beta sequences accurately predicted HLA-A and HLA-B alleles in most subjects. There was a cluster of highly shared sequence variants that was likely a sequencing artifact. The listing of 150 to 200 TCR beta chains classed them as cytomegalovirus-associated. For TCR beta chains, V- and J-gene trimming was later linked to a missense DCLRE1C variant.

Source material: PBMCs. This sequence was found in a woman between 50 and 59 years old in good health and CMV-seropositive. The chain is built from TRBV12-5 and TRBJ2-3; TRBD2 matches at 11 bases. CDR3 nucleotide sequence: TGTGCTAGTGGTTTGGTTGGGAAGCAACTAGCGGGAGTAGATCATCCAATTTATACGCAGTATTTT. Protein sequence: CASGLVGKQLAGVDHPIYTQYF.